The rows below give T cell receptor beta chains drawn from one sample of a study of OX40 agonist ivuxolimab in advanced cancers. TCRdb's table, derived via immunoSEQ multiplex PCR, lists solely in-frame clones and lacks some. The table records some 15,000 clones, more than 65% of them present only once. The sample was CD4+ or CD8+ T cells sorted from blood, taken in a trial of the OX40 agonist ivuxolimab. The receptors shown here come from an adult with an advanced solid tumor such as melanoma, head and neck, liver or kidney cancer. Both conserved end residues are part of each CDR3. Fields, in order: J gene, D gene, clone size, V gene, CDR3 protein, CDR3 DNA. The D gene is left open where the match is weak. The size of a clone is reported for some rows only, either as once, few or many, or as a class for expanded clones.

j_call: TRBJ2-1
d_call: TRBD2
clone_size: once
v_call: TRBV9
cdr3_aa: CASSGLRGAGVTNEQFF
cdr3_nt: TGTGCCAGCAGCGGATTGAGAGGAGCGGGAGTTACCAATGAGCAGTTCTTC

j_call: TRBJ2-3
d_call: -
clone_size: -
v_call: TRBV6-1
cdr3_aa: CASSDWGTQYF
cdr3_nt: TGTGCCAGCAGTGACTGGGGTACGCAGTATTTT

j_call: TRBJ1-1
d_call: TRBD1
clone_size: -
v_call: TRBV10-1
cdr3_aa: CASSEFPTGGNANTEAFF
cdr3_nt: TGCGCCAGCAGTGAGTTTCCGACAGGGGGGAACGCGAACACTGAAGCTTTCTTT

j_call: TRBJ2-7
d_call: -
clone_size: -
v_call: TRBV25-1
cdr3_aa: CASAEGSYEQYF
cdr3_nt: TGTGCCAGCGCCGAAGGCTCCTACGAGCAGTACTTC

j_call: TRBJ1-4
d_call: TRBD1
clone_size: -
v_call: TRBV7-9
cdr3_aa: CASSRDRDRGEKLFF
cdr3_nt: TGTGCCAGCAGTCGAGACCGGGACAGAGGGGAAAAACTGTTTTTT

j_call: TRBJ1-5
d_call: TRBD1
clone_size: -
v_call: TRBV5-4
cdr3_aa: CASSKRTGVDQPQHF
cdr3_nt: TGTGCCAGCAGCAAAAGGACAGGGGTTGACCAGCCCCAGCATTTT

j_call: TRBJ2-2
d_call: -
clone_size: -
v_call: TRBV7-6
cdr3_aa: CASSTTRPWSHKETGELFF
cdr3_nt: TGTGCCAGCAGCACAACCCGGCCCTGGTCCCATAAAGAGACCGGGGAGCTGTTTTTT

j_call: TRBJ1-3
d_call: TRBD1
clone_size: -
v_call: TRBV9
cdr3_aa: CASSVEVGQAGNTIYF
cdr3_nt: TGTGCCAGCAGCGTAGAAGTTGGACAGGCGGGAAACACCATATATTTT

j_call: TRBJ2-7
d_call: -
clone_size: -
v_call: TRBV11-2
cdr3_aa: CASSLGLAYEQYF
cdr3_nt: TGTGCCAGCAGCTTAGGTTTAGCATACGAGCAGTACTTC

j_call: TRBJ2-7
d_call: TRBD2
clone_size: -
v_call: TRBV6-6
cdr3_aa: CASSYAGAYEQYF
cdr3_nt: TGTGCCAGCAGTTACGCGGGAGCCTACGAGCAGTACTTC

j_call: TRBJ2-1
d_call: -
clone_size: medium-sized
v_call: TRBV29-1
cdr3_aa: CSVEETYSYNEQFF
cdr3_nt: TGCAGCGTTGAAGAAACCTACTCCTACAATGAGCAGTTCTTC

j_call: TRBJ2-1
d_call: TRBD2
clone_size: -
v_call: TRBV15
cdr3_aa: CATSRDWGGRDENEQFF
cdr3_nt: TGTGCCACCAGCAGAGATTGGGGCGGGAGAGACGAGAATGAGCAGTTCTTC

j_call: TRBJ2-2
d_call: -
clone_size: -
v_call: TRBV28
cdr3_aa: CASRLTRRVTGELFF
cdr3_nt: TGTGCCAGCAGGCTAACCCGGCGGGTCACCGGGGAGCTGTTTTTT

j_call: TRBJ2-1
d_call: TRBD1
clone_size: -
v_call: TRBV2
cdr3_aa: CASSEIGQGVYNEQFF
cdr3_nt: TGTGCCAGCAGTGAAATTGGGCAGGGGGTGTACAATGAGCAGTTCTTC

j_call: TRBJ2-3
d_call: -
clone_size: -
v_call: TRBV7-3
cdr3_aa: CASSSTGSADTQYF
cdr3_nt: TGTGCCAGCAGCTCAACAGGGTCCGCAGATACGCAGTATTTT

j_call: TRBJ2-7
d_call: TRBD2
clone_size: -
v_call: TRBV10-3
cdr3_aa: CAISESRLAGYSYEQYF
cdr3_nt: TGTGCCATCAGTGAGTCTAGGCTAGCGGGATATTCCTACGAGCAGTACTTC

j_call: TRBJ2-1
d_call: TRBD1
clone_size: -
v_call: TRBV7-6
cdr3_aa: CASSLAGGEFYNEQFF
cdr3_nt: TGTGCCAGCAGCTTAGCAGGGGGCGAATTCTACAATGAGCAGTTCTTC

j_call: TRBJ1-5
d_call: -
clone_size: -
v_call: TRBV28
cdr3_aa: CASSLSGEQPQHF
cdr3_nt: TGTGCCAGCAGTTTATCTGGGGAGCAGCCCCAGCATTTT

j_call: TRBJ1-4
d_call: -
clone_size: once
v_call: TRBV18
cdr3_aa: CASSLPTGEKLFF
cdr3_nt: TGTGCCAGCTCCCTACCGACGGGTGAAAAACTGTTTTTT

j_call: TRBJ1-5
d_call: -
clone_size: -
v_call: TRBV27
cdr3_aa: CASSLWGDSNQPQHF
cdr3_nt: TGTGCCAGCAGTTTGTGGGGAGATAGCAATCAGCCCCAGCATTTT

j_call: TRBJ2-7
d_call: -
clone_size: -
v_call: TRBV5-1
cdr3_aa: CASSLGPRTVSSYEQYF
cdr3_nt: TGCGCCAGCAGCTTGGGCCCCAGGACAGTGAGCTCCTACGAGCAGTACTTC

j_call: TRBJ2-3
d_call: -
clone_size: -
v_call: TRBV19
cdr3_aa: CASSIVGVDTQYF
cdr3_nt: TGTGCCAGTAGTATAGTTGGGGTGGATACGCAGTATTTT

j_call: TRBJ1-1
d_call: -
clone_size: -
v_call: TRBV9
cdr3_aa: CASSVEDGTNTEAFF
cdr3_nt: TGTGCCAGCAGCGTAGAGGACGGAACGAACACTGAAGCTTTCTTT

j_call: TRBJ1-4
d_call: TRBD1
clone_size: -
v_call: TRBV9
cdr3_aa: CASSGGQGNEKLFF
cdr3_nt: TGTGCCAGCAGCGGTGGACAGGGTAATGAAAAACTGTTTTTT

j_call: TRBJ1-2
d_call: -
clone_size: -
v_call: TRBV11-2
cdr3_aa: CASSSPTGYGYTF
cdr3_nt: TGTGCCAGCAGCTCTCCGACAGGTTATGGCTACACCTTC

j_call: TRBJ1-5
d_call: -
clone_size: few
v_call: TRBV28
cdr3_aa: CASSLFFRISNQPQHF
cdr3_nt: TGTGCCAGCAGTTTGTTTTTTAGGATTAGCAATCAGCCCCAGCATTTT

j_call: TRBJ2-1
d_call: TRBD2
clone_size: -
v_call: TRBV6-1
cdr3_aa: CASSVVAGSYNEQFF
cdr3_nt: TGTGCCAGCAGTGTAGTAGCGGGAAGTTACAATGAGCAGTTCTTC

j_call: TRBJ1-5
d_call: TRBD1
clone_size: -
v_call: TRBV7-2
cdr3_aa: CASSRQGNQPQHF
cdr3_nt: TGTGCCAGCAGCCGACAGGGAAATCAGCCCCAGCATTTT

j_call: TRBJ2-7
d_call: -
clone_size: -
v_call: TRBV16
cdr3_aa: CASTGSGAYEQYF
cdr3_nt: TGTGCCAGCACTGGCAGTGGAGCCTACGAGCAGTACTTC

j_call: TRBJ2-3
d_call: TRBD1
clone_size: -
v_call: TRBV27
cdr3_aa: CASSPRDRLVGDTQYF
cdr3_nt: TGTGCCAGCAGTCCCCGGGACAGGTTAGTCGGAGATACGCAGTATTTT

j_call: TRBJ2-5
d_call: -
clone_size: -
v_call: TRBV6-6
cdr3_aa: CASSYIQGLQETQYF
cdr3_nt: TGTGCCAGCAGTTACATCCAGGGCCTGCAAGAGACCCAGTACTTC

j_call: TRBJ2-7
d_call: -
clone_size: -
v_call: TRBV5-8
cdr3_aa: CASSLVPPYEQYF
cdr3_nt: TGTGCCAGCAGCTTGGTCCCCCCCTACGAGCAGTACTTC

j_call: TRBJ1-1
d_call: TRBD1
clone_size: -
v_call: TRBV4-1
cdr3_aa: CASSQLPGGGLNTEAFF
cdr3_nt: TGCGCCAGCAGCCAACTCCCGGGAGGGGGCCTGAACACTGAAGCTTTCTTT

j_call: TRBJ1-2
d_call: -
clone_size: -
v_call: TRBV5-1
cdr3_aa: CASSPGGNYGYTF
cdr3_nt: TGCGCCAGCAGCCCCGGGGGCAACTATGGCTACACCTTC

j_call: TRBJ1-2
d_call: -
clone_size: -
v_call: TRBV6-5
cdr3_aa: CASSYASGGAGYTF
cdr3_nt: TGTGCCAGCAGTTATGCTTCGGGGGGAGCTGGCTACACCTTC

j_call: TRBJ2-5
d_call: -
clone_size: few
v_call: TRBV11-1
cdr3_aa: CASSLGAGTQYF
cdr3_nt: TGTGCCAGCAGCTTAGGAGCTGGGACCCAGTACTTC

j_call: TRBJ2-1
d_call: -
clone_size: -
v_call: TRBV6-1
cdr3_aa: CASSERGEPYNEQFF
cdr3_nt: TGTGCCAGCAGTGAGCGAGGGGAACCGTACAATGAGCAGTTCTTC

j_call: TRBJ2-3
d_call: -
clone_size: -
v_call: TRBV9
cdr3_aa: CASSASTDTQYF
cdr3_nt: TGTGCCAGCAGCGCGTCCACAGATACGCAGTATTTT

j_call: TRBJ1-1
d_call: TRBD1
clone_size: -
v_call: TRBV5-4
cdr3_aa: CASSSNRGGMNTEAFF
cdr3_nt: TGTGCCAGCAGCTCAAACAGGGGTGGTATGAACACTGAAGCTTTCTTT

j_call: TRBJ1-1
d_call: TRBD1
clone_size: few
v_call: TRBV4-1
cdr3_aa: CASSRGDSRTEAFF
cdr3_nt: TGCGCCAGCAGCCGAGGGGACAGTCGCACTGAAGCTTTCTTT

j_call: TRBJ2-5
d_call: -
clone_size: -
v_call: TRBV23-1
cdr3_aa: CASRSCFWEVGYF
cdr3_nt: TGCGCCAGCCGGTCCTGTTTTTGGGAGGTAGGGTACTTC

j_call: TRBJ2-3
d_call: -
clone_size: -
v_call: TRBV6-1
cdr3_aa: CATRWNTQYF
cdr3_nt: TGTGCCACCAGGTGGAATACGCAGTATTTT